The entry below describes one TCR beta chain. This clonotype has more than one count but fewer than ten. It lacks a known antigen. No quality values exist for individual bases; no much larger clone is one base distant. The data stem from a study of T cell repertoires in aging, cancer and after chemotherapy (dated by TCRdb to between 2018 and 2021). About the study as a whole: Donors spanned six age groups from 30 or younger to 70 or older, with at least three individuals per group. TCR repertoires from healthy donor controls were recorded over periods of several months to years and showed clear clonal overlap between repeated samplings. Peripheral blood TCR beta repertoires from healthy donors and cancer patients were profiled to examine immunoaging and T cell reconstitution after chemotherapy. Alongside some 96 healthy donors serving as a reference group, the cohort included some 210 cancer patients, of whom around 91 had hematological cancers and 124 had solid cancers. In total, the full dataset held about 9.5 million TCR reads.

Using a mixed TRB-A/B primer pool, multiplex touch-down PCR amplified rearranged TRB sequences covering the V, D and J segments. Illumina adapters and sample indices were attached to the amplicons in two consecutive PCR reactions using Phusion HS II polymerase. The amplicons were purified from gel with the NucleoSpin Gel and PCR Clean-up kit and then assessed with Qubit and an Agilent 2100 Bioanalyzer. Libraries were sequenced on an Illumina MiSeq using 600-cycle, single-indexed, paired-end runs. Concerning the study's data processing: Processing of the TRB sequences was carried out with MiXCR versions 2.12 and 3.0.5. Each unique CDR3 nucleotide sequence counted as one clone, and only productive sequences with at least two reads were retained. The repertoire metrics were Shannon diversity, evenness, clonality (calculated as one minus evenness), and diversity profiles parameterized by alpha from 0 to 5. The IGoR algorithm was used to calculate generation probabilities for clones in the paired samples taken before and after chemotherapy. In-frame beta chains were kept once TCRdb had trimmed the public reads at Q25 with fastp and called clones with MiXCR. A single entry per CDR3 protein holds the most common genes and DNA from its merged rows. The V and J calls shown here were made by TCRdb, not taken from the authors' results. The sample data list some 7,700 distinct CDR3 sequences, and 25% to 40% of these were observed just once. Roughly 4% of the sample goes to the ten largest clones.

Genomic DNA extracted from peripheral blood, rather than sorted cells or RNA, was used as the source for amplification of TCR beta rearrangements. General conclusions and limits of the study: Significantly lower blood TCR diversity and higher clonality were observed in untreated patients with hematological or solid cancers than in age-matched healthy donors. Declining TCR diversity with age in healthy donors was mainly explained by loss of richness; in cancer patients, loss of evenness also contributed. Median generation probability increased over the chemotherapy interval in both cancer cohorts, suggesting repertoire reconstitution through rebound thymic output. It was noted by the authors that conclusions about immunological memory after chemotherapy cannot be drawn from the repertoire data.

This receptor was obtained from a human donor in good health. Source material: blood.

The DNA reads TGTGCCAGCAGTGACTCGGTGGGCACAGATACGCAGTATTTT. Its product reads: CASSDSVGTDTQYF. The rearranged segments are TRBV6-4 and TRBJ2-3; the D gene cannot be resolved reliably. A distance of 5 bases separates the germline ends of V and J, which lose 0 bases and 1 base respectively. CDR1 MRHNA and CDR2 SNTAGT were looked up in the germline V gene. The CDR3 numbers 14 residues from cysteine through phenylalanine. The retained sequence is limited to the CDR3, 42 bases, with the frame set at the first base.